This passage covers 10 T cell receptor beta chains from one sample sequenced in a study of T cells in Graves' hyperthyroidism and ophthalmopathy. The CDR3 regions of TCR beta were amplified from RNA transcripts. In the first-round RT-PCR of the TCR CDR3, the HTBI primer set was used. TCRdb re-derived calls from the multiplex PCR reads in MiXCR, one entry per CDR3 protein. The sample lists over 350,000 distinct CDR3 sequences; around 15% were seen once. The sample comprised blood. All receptors come from a man aged 45-65 years with Graves' ophthalmopathy.

This clonotype occurred once. This rearrangement joins TRBV9 to TRBJ2-5, with 10 bases that match TRBD2. The ends lost 2 bases at V and 4 bases at J; junction bases unmatched: 2. CDR1 is SGDLS, CDR2 YYNGEE, per germline. CDR3 length: 14 amino acids. Here the CDR3 DNA reads TGTGCCAGCAGCGTTAGCGGGGGGAGAGAGACCCAGTACTTC. Translated: CASSVSGGRETQYF. The whole variable domain, filled in from reference TRBV9 and TRBJ2-5, reads DSGVTQTPKHLITATGQRVTLRCSPRSGDLSVYWYQQSLDQGLQFLIQYYNGEERAKGNILERFSAQQFPDLHSELNLSSLELGDSALYFCASSVSGGRETQYFGPGTRLLVL.

This chain connects TRBV12-3 or TRBV12-4 to TRBJ2-7, with TRBD1 matching 10 bases. This CDR3 has 15 residues. J gave up 5 bases and V 5 bases, and 9 bases lay outside the gene matches. In DNA form, the CDR3 reads TGTGCCAGCAGTGATCCGACAGGGGGCGTAGACGAGCAGTACTTC. This sequence encodes CASSDPTGGVDEQYF.

The rearrangement links TRBV12-3 or TRBV12-4 to TRBJ1-1; the D is unclear. V gave up 6 bases and J gave up 3 bases, with 11 bases separating them. The CDR3 length is 13 residues. The CDR3 region is CASRTGMDTEAFF. The CDR3 nucleotides read TGTGCCAGCAGAACCGGGATGGACACTGAAGCTTTCTTT.

This clonotype occurred a few times. The rearrangement uses TRBV19 and TRBJ1-2; 7 bases align to TRBD1. CDR1 is LNHDA and CDR2 is SQIVND in the germline V gene (reference sequence). With 3 bases clipped from V and 4 bases from J, the junction kept 11 bases outside the gene matches. The CDR3 is made up of 16 amino acids. CDR3 sequence: CASSITGTATLYGYTF. The CDR3 DNA follows: TGTGCCAGTAGTATTACTGGGACAGCAACCCTCTATGGCTACACCTTC.

Only a few counts were recorded for this clonotype. The chain couples TRBV12-3 or TRBV12-4 to TRBJ2-2; D remains unclear. V was trimmed by 6 bases and J by 3 bases, leaving 11 bases between them. The CDR3 consists of 14 residues. The CDR3 spells CASSKDGDTGELFF. Here the CDR3 DNA reads TGTGCCAGCAGCAAGGACGGTGACACCGGGGAGCTGTTTTTT.

This clonotype appeared a few times. V gene TRBV7-2 combines with J gene TRBJ2-2; tentative D call: TRBD2 (6 bases). This CDR3 has 16 amino acids. CDR1 is SGHTA, CDR2 FQGNSA, per germline. V was pared by 5 bases and J by 3 bases, with 16 bases between. CDR3 protein: CASSLQGGDYTGELFF. CDR3 coding DNA: TGTGCCAGCAGCCTCCAGGGCGGGGATTACACCGGGGAGCTGTTTTTT.

V is TRBV5-1 and J is TRBJ1-4; D not resolved. Trimming shortened V by 0 bases and J by 0 bases, and 9 bases separated the two germline ends. Germline V CDR1 and CDR2: SGHRS, YFSETQ. The CDR3 is made up of 16 amino acids. The CDR3 nucleotides are TGCGCCAGCAGCTTGGAAACAATTGCAACTAATGAAAAACTGTTTTTT. Amino acid sequence: CASSLETIATNEKLFF.

This clonotype was seen many times. Here the CDR3 reads CASSTSPGSAYEQYF. CDR3 nucleotide sequence: TGTGCCAGCAGTACCTCGCCAGGATCTGCATACGAGCAGTACTTC. This chain uses TRBV27 with TRBJ2-7; D is uncertain. The ends were cut back, 5 bases at V and 4 bases at J, with 18 bases in the middle. The CDR3 extends over 15 amino acids. Germline values: CDR1 MNHEY, CDR2 SMNVEV (reference sequence).

The chain joins TRBV7-3 to TRBJ2-1; 9 positions match TRBD2. Germline CDR1 reads SGHTA; CDR2 reads FQGTGA. J was trimmed by 5 bases and V by 5 bases; bases with no gene match: 10. The CDR3 is 16 amino acids. Written as DNA, the CDR3 is TGTGCCAGCAGCCCCGGGACTAGCCAAGGGGACAATGAGCAGTTCTTC. It yields the protein CASSPGTSQGDNEQFF.

The V gene is TRBV19, the J gene TRBJ1-2; perhaps TRBD1 as D (6 bases). Germline-derived CDR1 and CDR2 are LNHDA and SQIVND (reference sequence). The CDR3 consists of 14 residues. V lost 6 bases and J 2 bases, leaving 13 bases between the germline ends. Written as DNA, the CDR3 is TGTGCCAGTAGCCTCCCCCAGGGGAACTATGGCTACACCTTC. Translation gives CASSLPQGNYGYTF.